This passage covers 22 T cell receptor beta chains from one sample sequenced in a study of post-analysis software for immune sequencing data. For these receptors, no antigen is known. General study points: There were about 5 TRBV segments more frequent in patients than controls, and TRBV5-6, TRBV5-1 and TRBV20-1 were among them.

Unique molecular identifiers had been added to the TCR beta cDNA libraries. TCRdb redid the calling of the PCR reads with MiXCR, one entry per CDR3 protein. The table lists hundreds of thousands of distinct CDR3 sequences, roughly half of them singletons. Material: blood. These receptors all stem from a girl aged 10 to 17 with multiple sclerosis.

This clonotype came up a few times. A much more abundant neighbour one base away suggests this may be a read error. The V gene is TRBV25-1, the J gene TRBJ2-7; D uncertain. The CDR3 covers 11 residues. V lost 10 bases, J lost 6 bases, and 13 bases lay in between. Germline V gene lookup returns CDR1 MGHDK and CDR2 SYGVNS. For the CDR3, the DNA is TGTGCCACCCTGGGGTGTCCCGAGCAGTACTTC. Residues: CATLGCPEQYF.

The V call is TRBV20-1, the J call TRBJ2-1, with 10 positions matching TRBD2. Germline V gene lookup returns CDR1 DFQATT and CDR2 SNEGSKA (reference sequence). The V segment lost 6 bases and the J segment 4 bases; nucleotides outside the gene matches: 9. The CDR3 totals 15 residues. As DNA, the CDR3 is TGCAGTGCACCCGGAGGGACTAGCGAGTACAATGAGCAGTTCTTC. This codes for CSAPGGTSEYNEQFF.

V and J are TRBV29-1 and TRBJ2-1; a possible D gene is TRBD1 (5 bases). CDR1 is SQVTM, CDR2 ANQGSEA, per germline. V dropped 6 bases and J dropped 3 bases, with 9 bases sitting between them. This CDR3 comprises 12 residues. The CDR3 region is CSVADSYNEQFF. The CDR3 nucleotides are TGCAGCGTCGCCGACAGCTACAATGAGCAGTTCTTC.

This clonotype was observed a handful of times. J is TRBJ2-7 and V is TRBV29-1; D gene ambiguous. The germline CDR1 and CDR2 sequences are SQVTM and ANQGSEA. This CDR3 region has 11 residues. V gave up 5 bases and J gave up 6 bases, with 11 bases separating them. The chain's CDR3 is CSVWLGSEQYF. In DNA form, the CDR3 reads TGCAGCGTTTGGTTGGGTTCCGAGCAGTACTTC.

This chain uses TRBV27 with TRBJ2-7; 10 positions match TRBD2. The V segment lost 6 bases and the J segment 1 base; nucleotides outside the gene matches: 9. The germline V gene encodes CDR1 MNHEY and CDR2 SMNVEV (reference sequence). The CDR3 runs to 16 residues. CDR3 DNA sequence: TGTGCCAGCAGCCGAGAGAAAGCGGGAGGGTCCTACGAGCAGTACTTC. It is translated as CASSREKAGGSYEQYF.

V usage is TRBV12-3 or TRBV12-4 and J usage is TRBJ2-7; D may be TRBD1 or TRBD2 (6 bases each). Trimming shortened V by 7 bases and J by 5 bases, and 18 bases separated the two germline ends. The CDR3 runs 14 residues. CDR3 in amino acids: CASTPTGGGNEQYF. CDR3 nucleotide sequence: TGTGCCAGCACCCCGACCGGGGGCGGCAACGAGCAGTACTTC.

This chain connects TRBV10-3 to TRBJ2-5; TRBD1 is a possible D gene (5 bases). V was clipped by 6 bases and J by 2 bases, with 16 bases between them. The CDR3 contains 15 residues. Germline loops: CDR1 ENHRY, CDR2 SYGVKD. CDR3 nucleotides: TGTGCCATCAGCCTCCGGCAGGCAGGGCAAGAGACCCAGTACTTC. Translated, it gives CAISLRQAGQETQYF.

The chain is built from TRBV10-3 and TRBJ1-1, with D perhaps TRBD1 (5 bases). Germline V CDR1 and CDR2: ENHRY, SYGVKD. The CDR3 spans 14 residues. The V and J ends lost 10 bases and 5 bases respectively, with 20 bases between them. This CDR3 is CATRVTVEGTEAFF. For the CDR3, the DNA is TGTGCCACAAGGGTAACGGTGGAGGGGACTGAAGCTTTCTTT.

Only a few counts were recorded for this clonotype. The chain combines TRBV7-3 with TRBJ1-2; D is perhaps TRBD1 (6 bases). Germline CDR1 SGHTA, CDR2 FQGTGA. V was clipped by 0 bases and J by 6 bases, with 26 bases between them. The CDR3 sequence is 19 residues long. The CDR3 protein is CASSLTLSYKYREIHGYTF. For the CDR3, the DNA is TGTGCCAGCAGCTTAACTTTATCATATAAGTACAGGGAAATTCATGGCTACACCTTC.

CDR3 residues: CATSEGSGRARDTQYF. In nucleotides, the CDR3 is TGTGCCACCAGTGAGGGTAGCGGGAGGGCCCGCGATACGCAGTATTTT. V usage is TRBV24-1 and J usage is TRBJ2-3; 11 bases are shared with TRBD2. The CDR3 covers 16 residues. The junction had 8 bases not matched to a gene; V was cut back by 4 bases and J by 6 bases. CDR1 and CDR2 from the germline V gene are KGHDR and SFDVKD.

The chain employs TRBV5-1 and TRBJ1-2; no definite D call. Looked up from germline, CDR1 is SGHRS and CDR2 is YFSETQ. The CDR3 length is 14 residues. The V and J ends lost 6 bases and 3 bases respectively, with 15 bases between them. CDR3: CASTDGRAYYGYTF. DNA of the CDR3: TGCGCCAGCACCGATGGACGGGCCTACTATGGCTACACCTTC.

The chain employs TRBV5-1 and TRBJ1-6, with D perhaps TRBD1 (6 bases). In germline, CDR1 is SGHRS, CDR2 YFSETQ. The CDR3 runs to 15 residues. Trimming removed 0 bases at V and 9 bases at J, with 13 bases between. CDR3 nucleotides: TGCGCCAGCAGCTTGGACGGGGGCCTAGGTTCACCCCTCCACTTT. Its translation: CASSLDGGLGSPLHF.

The rearrangement uses TRBV5-1 and TRBJ2-3; D possibly corresponds to TRBD1 (5 bases). Trimming shortened V by 0 bases and J by 3 bases, and 11 bases separated the two germline ends. Germline V CDR1 and CDR2: SGHRS, YFSETQ. CDR3 length: 15 residues. In DNA, the CDR3 is TGCGCCAGCAGCTTGGACAGGAAAAGTACAGATACGCAGTATTTT. Residues: CASSLDRKSTDTQYF.

The rearrangement links TRBV12-3 or TRBV12-4 to TRBJ2-3; D remains unclear. The germline V and J ends were trimmed by 1 base and 12 bases, with 11 bases remaining between them. The CDR3 contains 12 residues. In nucleotides, the CDR3 is TGTGCCAGCAGTTTAGAGTTTCCCACCCAGTATTTT. Translated: CASSLEFPTQYF.

The V gene is TRBV27, the J gene TRBJ2-1; D tentatively reads TRBD1 or TRBD2 (6 bases each). V lost 5 bases to trimming and J lost 2 bases, with 10 bases between them. This CDR3 region has 14 residues. Germline-derived CDR1 and CDR2 are MNHEY and SMNVEV (reference sequence). The CDR3 region is CASSHGGTYNEQFF. CDR3 coding DNA: TGTGCCAGCAGTCACGGGGGCACCTACAATGAGCAGTTCTTC.

The gene calls are TRBV20-1 and TRBJ1-4; unclear D gene. The germline V and J ends were trimmed by 5 bases and 6 bases, with 16 bases remaining between them. The CDR3 runs to 14 residues. Germline V gene sequence: CDR1 DFQATT, CDR2 SNEGSKA (reference sequence). CDR3 nucleotide sequence: TGCAGTGCTGCGGAGCCACGGGAGGATGAAAAACTGTTTTTT. It yields the protein CSAAEPREDEKLFF.

The chain combines TRBV20-1 with TRBJ2-5, with 7 bases aligning to TRBD1. V gave up 0 bases and J gave up 7 bases; unmatched junction bases: 8. The germline V gene encodes CDR1 DFQATT and CDR2 SNEGSKA (reference sequence). The CDR3 contains 14 residues. CDR3 region: CSARDQRGLGTQYF. The CDR3 DNA sequence: TGCAGTGCTAGAGATCAGAGGGGGCTCGGGACCCAGTACTTC.

This clonotype was counted a few times. The rearrangement uses TRBV5-1 and TRBJ2-1; 7 nucleotides line up with TRBD2. With V trimmed by 3 bases and J by 8 bases, 14 bases remained unmatched. Per the germline V gene, CDR1 is SGHRS and CDR2 is YFSETQ. The CDR3 loop spans 16 amino acids. The CDR3 nucleotides read TGCGCCAGCAGCTGGGCGGGACTAAGTACCATGGATGAGCAGTTCTTC. Translation: CASSWAGLSTMDEQFF.

This rearrangement joins TRBV7-8 to TRBJ2-1, with 8 bases matching TRBD2. Per germline, CDR1 SGHVS and CDR2 FQNEAQ. The V segment lost 4 bases and the J segment 5 bases; nucleotides outside the gene matches: 10. This CDR3 has 16 amino acids. The CDR3 here is CASSSHPREANNEQFF. DNA of the CDR3: TGTGCCAGCAGCTCCCACCCGCGGGAGGCGAACAATGAGCAGTTCTTC.

In its sample, this clonotype was seen a few times. The chain couples TRBV12-3 or TRBV12-4 to TRBJ1-5, with D perhaps matching TRBD1 (5 bases). V lost 7 bases and J 6 bases, leaving 10 bases between the germline ends. The CDR3 covers 12 residues. The CDR3 region is CASNLGGQPQHF. CDR3 in DNA: TGTGCCAGCAACCTGGGGGGTCAGCCCCAGCATTTT.

This sequence joins TRBV4-2 and TRBJ1-2, with D maybe TRBD1 (5 bases). Trimming stripped 4 bases from V and 2 bases from J, with 17 bases between. Germline V gene data show CDR1 as LGHNA and CDR2 as YNFKEQ. CDR3 length: 16 amino acids. This CDR3 reads CASSPTGGIRNYGYTF. DNA for the CDR3: TGTGCCAGCAGCCCGACTGGGGGGATCCGGAACTATGGCTACACCTTC.

A word on this clonotype: An end of the junction does not agree with germline; a read error may underlie this. The chain employs TRBV20-1 and TRBJ2-1; 12 bases align to TRBD2. Germline values: CDR1 DFQATT, CDR2 SNEGSKA (reference sequence). CDR3 length equals 16 residues. CDR3 in amino acids: CSTSKSSGGVYNEQFF. DNA for the CDR3: TGCAGTACTAGCAAATCTAGCGGGGGGGTGTACAATGAGCAGTTCTTC.